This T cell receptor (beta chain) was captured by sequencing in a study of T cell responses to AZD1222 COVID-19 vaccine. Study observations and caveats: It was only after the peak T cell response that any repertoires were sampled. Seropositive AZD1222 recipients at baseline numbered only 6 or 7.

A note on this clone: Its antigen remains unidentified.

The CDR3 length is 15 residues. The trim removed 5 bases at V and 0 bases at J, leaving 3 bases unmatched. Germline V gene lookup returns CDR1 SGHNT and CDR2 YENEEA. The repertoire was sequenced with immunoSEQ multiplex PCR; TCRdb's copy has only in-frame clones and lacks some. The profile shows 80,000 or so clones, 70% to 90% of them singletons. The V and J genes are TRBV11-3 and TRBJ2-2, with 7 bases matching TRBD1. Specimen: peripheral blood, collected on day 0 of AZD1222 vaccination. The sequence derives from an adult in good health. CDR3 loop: CASSPGTANTGELFF. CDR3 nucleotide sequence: TGTGCCAGCAGCCCAGGGACAGCGAACACCGGGGAGCTGTTTTTT.